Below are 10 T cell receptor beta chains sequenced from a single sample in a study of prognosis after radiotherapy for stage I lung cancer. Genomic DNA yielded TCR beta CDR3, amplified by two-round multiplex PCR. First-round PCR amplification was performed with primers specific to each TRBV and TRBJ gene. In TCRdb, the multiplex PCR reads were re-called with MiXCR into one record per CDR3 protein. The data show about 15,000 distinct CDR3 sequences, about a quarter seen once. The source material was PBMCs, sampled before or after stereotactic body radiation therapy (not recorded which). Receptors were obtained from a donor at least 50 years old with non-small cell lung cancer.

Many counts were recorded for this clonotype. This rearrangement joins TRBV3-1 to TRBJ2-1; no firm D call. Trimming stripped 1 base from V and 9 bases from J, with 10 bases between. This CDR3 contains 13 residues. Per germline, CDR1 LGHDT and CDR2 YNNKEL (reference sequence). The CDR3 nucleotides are TGTGCCAGCAGCCAAGTGGATTTTATTGAGCAGTTCTTC. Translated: CASSQVDFIEQFF.

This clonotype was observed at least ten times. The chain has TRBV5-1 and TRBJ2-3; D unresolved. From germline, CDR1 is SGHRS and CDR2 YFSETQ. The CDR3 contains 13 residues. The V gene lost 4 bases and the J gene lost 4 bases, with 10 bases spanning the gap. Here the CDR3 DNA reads TGCGCCAGCAGCCCGGCGGCTCCAGATACGCAGTATTTT. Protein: CASSPAAPDTQYF.

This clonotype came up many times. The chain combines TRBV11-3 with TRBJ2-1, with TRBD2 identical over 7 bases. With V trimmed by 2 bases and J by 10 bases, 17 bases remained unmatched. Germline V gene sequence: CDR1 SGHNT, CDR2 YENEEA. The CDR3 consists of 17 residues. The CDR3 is CASSLTPYRGRDGEQFF. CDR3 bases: TGTGCCAGCAGCTTAACGCCTTATCGGGGGAGGGACGGGGAGCAGTTCTTC.

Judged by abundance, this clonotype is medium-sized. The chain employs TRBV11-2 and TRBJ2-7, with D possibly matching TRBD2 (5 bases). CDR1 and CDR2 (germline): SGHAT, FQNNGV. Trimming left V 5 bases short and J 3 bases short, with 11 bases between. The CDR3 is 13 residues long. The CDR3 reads CASSRTRDYEQYF. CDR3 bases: TGTGCCAGCAGCCGGACCCGGGACTACGAGCAGTACTTC.

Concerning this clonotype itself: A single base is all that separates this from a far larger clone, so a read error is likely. CDR3 DNA sequence: TGTGCCAGCAGTCCCACGGAACAGGGGGATGGCTATGGCTACACCTTC. Translation: CASSPTEQGDGYGYTF. The chain links TRBV6-4 to TRBJ1-2; 8 positions agree with TRBD1. CDR1 and CDR2 from the germline V gene are MRHNA and SNTAGT. V gave up 5 bases and J gave up 4 bases; unmatched junction bases: 12. The CDR3 loop spans 16 amino acids.

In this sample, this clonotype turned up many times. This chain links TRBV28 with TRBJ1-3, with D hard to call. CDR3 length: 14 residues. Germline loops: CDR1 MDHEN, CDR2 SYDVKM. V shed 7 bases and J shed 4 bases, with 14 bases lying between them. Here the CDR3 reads CASTEVLRGNTIYF. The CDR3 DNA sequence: TGTGCCAGCACGGAAGTCCTGCGGGGAAACACCATATATTTT.

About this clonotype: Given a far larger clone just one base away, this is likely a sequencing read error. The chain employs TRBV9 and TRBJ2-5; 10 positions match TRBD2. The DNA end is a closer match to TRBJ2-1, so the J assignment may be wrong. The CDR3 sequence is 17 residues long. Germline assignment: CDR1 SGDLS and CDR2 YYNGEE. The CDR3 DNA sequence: TGTGCCAGCAGCCCGCAAGCCGGGACTAGCGACTACATTGAGCAGTTCTTC. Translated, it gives CASSPQAGTSDYIEQFF.

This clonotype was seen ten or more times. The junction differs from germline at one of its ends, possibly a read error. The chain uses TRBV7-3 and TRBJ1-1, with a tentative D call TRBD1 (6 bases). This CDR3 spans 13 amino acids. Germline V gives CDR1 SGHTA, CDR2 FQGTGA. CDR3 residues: CASSLTGWTEAFF. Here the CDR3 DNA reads TGTGCCAGCAGTTTAACAGGGTGGACTGAAGCTTTCTTT.

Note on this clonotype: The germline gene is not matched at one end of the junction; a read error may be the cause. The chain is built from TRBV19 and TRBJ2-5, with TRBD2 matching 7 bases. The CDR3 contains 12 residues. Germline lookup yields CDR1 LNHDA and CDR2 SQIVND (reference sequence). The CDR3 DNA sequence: TGTGCCAATCGTCAGAGCGGGGAGACCAAGTACTTC. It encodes CANRQSGETKYF.

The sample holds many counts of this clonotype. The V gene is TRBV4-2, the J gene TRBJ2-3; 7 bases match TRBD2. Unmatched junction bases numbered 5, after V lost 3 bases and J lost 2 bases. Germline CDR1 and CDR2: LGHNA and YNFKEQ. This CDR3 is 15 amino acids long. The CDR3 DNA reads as TGTGCCAGCAGCCAGAGCGGGACCTACACAGATACGCAGTATTTT. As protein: CASSQSGTYTDTQYF.